In this sample, the clone carrying this TCR beta chain turned up a few times. V lost 5 bases and J lost 0; bases outside the gene matches: 9. The CDR3 contains 17 residues. The germline gives CDR1 SQVTM, CDR2 ANQGSEA. These data originate in a study of identical twins. Using its own MiXCR run on the 5' RACE reads, TCRdb lists one record per CDR3 protein. The sample consists of about 690,000 distinct CDR3 sequences, roughly 6% of them appearing once. The sequence derives from a man in his late teens or twenties in good health. Sequencing used naive T cells sorted from blood. The chain couples TRBV29-1 to TRBJ2-1, with 11 bases matching TRBD2. This CDR3 reads CSVPRTSGLSSYNEQFF. CDR3 DNA sequence: TGCAGCGTTCCCAGGACTAGCGGGTTGAGCTCCTACAATGAGCAGTTCTTC.